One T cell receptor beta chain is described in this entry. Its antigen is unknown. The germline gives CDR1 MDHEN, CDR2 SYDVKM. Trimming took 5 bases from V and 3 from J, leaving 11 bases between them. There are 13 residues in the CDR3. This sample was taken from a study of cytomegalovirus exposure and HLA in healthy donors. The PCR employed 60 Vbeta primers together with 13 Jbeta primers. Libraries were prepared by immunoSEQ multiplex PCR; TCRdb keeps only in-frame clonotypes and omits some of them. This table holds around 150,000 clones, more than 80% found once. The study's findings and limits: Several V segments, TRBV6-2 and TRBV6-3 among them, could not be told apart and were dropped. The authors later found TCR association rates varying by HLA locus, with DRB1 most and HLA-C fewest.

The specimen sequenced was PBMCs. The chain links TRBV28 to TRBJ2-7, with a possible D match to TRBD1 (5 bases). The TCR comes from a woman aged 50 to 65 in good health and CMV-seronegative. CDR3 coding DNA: TGTGCCAGCAGTCACCAGGGTCTCTACGAGCAGTACTTC. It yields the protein CASSHQGLYEQYF.